This record looks at one T cell receptor (beta chain) sequence and its context. The sample holds a few counts of this clonotype. Its antigen target is currently unknown. Per-base quality was not reported, and no clone a single base away is much larger than it. Sequencing took place on an Illumina NovaSeq 6000. TCR cDNA was synthesized by 5'RACE template switching, through which a universal primer site and unique molecular identifiers were introduced. cDNA synthesis was primed from both the TCR alpha and TCR beta constant segments. Library amplification involved two PCR steps, and the second step added sample barcodes and sequencing adapters. Sequencing of libraries was done on Illumina HiSeq 2500 (2x100 bp) or NovaSeq (2x150 bp). The paper's processing steps were these. Reads were demultiplexed and collapsed into UMI consensus sequences with MIGEC, and V(D)J alignment was performed with MiXCR. Vaccine-responding clonotypes were defined with edgeR using replicate PBMC samples, requiring FDR below 0.01 and a log2 fold change above 5 up to day 15. Each bulk clonotype was labeled CD4 or CD8 based on which sequenced repertoire, CD4 or CD8, contained the clonotype at higher abundance. TCRdb itself trimmed the public reads at Q25 with fastp, ran MiXCR and retained productive beta chains. Rows matching on CDR3 protein sequence are summarized as one entry with the most common DNA and genes. For this entry, the V and J calls and clone size follow TCRdb and not the study's own pipeline. The sample table holds 250,000 to 300,000 distinct CDR3 sequences, of which over 4.5% were seen once. 2.5% to 4% of the sample rests with the top ten.

Explained via the paper, the treatment or condition label denotes: live attenuated yellow fever vaccine strain. A standard Ficoll-Paque protocol was used to isolate PBMCs from peripheral blood. Dynabeads CD4 and CD8 positive selection kits were used to isolate the CD4 and CD8 T-cell fractions. TriZol was used to extract RNA from bulk PBMCs, CD4 and CD8 fractions, and dextramer-positive and dextramer-negative fractions. Including the terminal cysteine and phenylalanine, the CDR3 comprises 13 residues. Only the CDR3 region is kept as DNA, spanning 39 bases read in frame from base 1. According to the germline V gene (reference sequence), CDR1 reads SGHKS and CDR2 reads YYEKEE. V and J are truncated by 1 base and 8 bases respectively, leaving an intervening sequence of 12 bases. The data belong to a study of T cells after yellow fever vaccination (dated by TCRdb to between 2018 and 2021). As for the study more broadly: The SMART-Seq v4 Ultra Low Input RNA kit was used to prepare libraries from fractions with low cell numbers. To follow T-cell clones before and after both primary and booster YFV17D yellow fever vaccination, bulk TCR alpha and beta repertoires underwent longitudinal sequencing. Two healthy male donors, one aged 18 to 30 and one aged 30 to 40 years, were included in the cohort. Blood samples were taken at several timepoints before and after primary and secondary immunization, and bulk PBMC replicates and cell subsets were isolated. Overall results and qualifications from the work: After the booster, most clones that had expanded after primary vaccination were detected again (around 97% of CD4 and 88% of CD8), suggesting broad maintenance of memory. A small fraction of clonotypes showed up in both the CD4 and CD8 compartments, probably as a result of convergent recombination. Compared with the primary T-cell response, the secondary T-cell response was faster but weaker, reaching its peak on day 5 rather than on day 15. Because only two donors were included in the study, the extent to which the findings can be generalized is limited. Computational filtering was required because FACS-sorted repertoires could contain abundant contaminating clonotypes from the bulk population.

The rearranged chain carries TRBV5-5 and TRBJ1-2, with no D gene named confidently. The receptor's source is a man in his late teens or twenties who received the YFV17D yellow fever vaccine. The starting material was CD4+ T cells sorted from PBMCs, obtained on the day of the yellow fever booster vaccination. CDR3 loop: CASSLYSAFGYTF. The nucleotide sequence reads as follows: TGTGCCAGCAGCTTGTATTCAGCGTTCGGCTACACCTTC.